The clone carrying this T cell receptor (beta chain) was seen ten or more times. Its cognate antigen is unknown. This record belongs to a study of regulatory T cells in long-lasting Graves disease. General study findings and limits: When disease was persistent, TRBV28, TRBJ1-2 and TRBJ2-5 were the favored segments.

Building of the TCR beta libraries involved iRepertoire HTBI primers and Arm-PCR of CDR3 regions. Each CDR3 protein gets one entry after TCRdb re-called the multiplex PCR reads with MiXCR. The sample holds about 400,000 distinct CDR3 sequences, over 14% seen once. Time point given: newly diagnosed GD, antithyroid drugs for less than 3 months. The TCR library used RNA extracted from PBMCs. This CDR3 region has 13 residues. Trimming removed 4 bases at V and 5 bases at J, with 9 bases between. Per germline, CDR1 SQVTM and CDR2 ANQGSEA. The same sample was also studied in work on T cells in Graves' hyperthyroidism and ophthalmopathy. That study reports: A first-round RT-PCR of the TCR CDR3 used the HTBI primer set.

The sequence was obtained from a woman aged 40 to 55 with Graves disease. The chain employs TRBV29-1 and TRBJ1-6; no clear D gene. The material was peripheral blood mononuclear cells (PBMCs), obtained at new diagnosis, from a patient treated with antithyroid drugs. The CDR3 spells CSVGQDHNSPLHF. The DNA for the CDR3 is TGCAGCGTTGGTCAGGACCATAATTCACCCCTCCACTTT.